This T cell receptor (beta chain) comes out of a study of cytomegalovirus exposure and HLA in healthy donors. Across the study: Of several hundred genotyped donors, about 80% clustered with self-reported Caucasian donors. Study-level points and caveats: Earlier analysis looked at TCR beta V segments, and most were productive about 90% or about 30% of the time.

V shed 5 bases and J shed 6 bases, with 10 bases lying between them. The CDR3 runs to 12 residues. Germline CDR1 reads SGHVS; CDR2 reads FQNEAQ. Primers for the PCR totalled 60 Vbeta and 13 Jbeta. As handled by the study authors: A later analysis counted 65 million to 80 million unique TCR beta chains, 9.5 million to 12 million shared. This table comes from immunoSEQ multiplex PCR, and its TCRdb copy is limited to in-frame clones, with some not included. V and J calls plus clone size are reproduced from that table; the DNA served to infer D and trimming. The table includes about 38,000 clones, roughly 64% detected once. This clone was seen a handful of times. The antigen is not known.

The J gene is TRBJ1-1, the V gene TRBV7-8; tentative D call: TRBD1 (6 bases). Sample: PBMCs. The sequence derives from a man in his fifties or sixties in good health and CMV-seropositive. CDR3 sequence reads: CASSQRQAEAFF. In DNA form, the CDR3 reads TGTGCCAGCAGCCAAAGACAGGCTGAAGCTTTCTTT.